Listed here are 14 T cell receptor beta chains from one sample, sequenced in a study of T-cell memory formation after mild COVID-19. TCRdb re-analysed the 5' RACE reads in MiXCR, keeping a single row per CDR3 protein. This sample has just under 150,000 distinct CDR3 sequences, with 15% to 20% found just once. Sequencing used PBMCs or a T cell subset sorted from them (not recorded which). Every receptor here comes from an adult woman who had mild COVID-19 (a few samples of this study predate the infection). Cell type and time point are not known.

The sample holds a few counts of this clonotype. This sequence joins TRBV29-1 and TRBJ2-3; D may correspond to TRBD1 or TRBD2 (6 bases each). The CDR3 consists of 13 residues. The ends were cut back, 4 bases at V and 1 base at J, with 9 bases in the middle. Germline V gene lookup returns CDR1 SQVTM and CDR2 ANQGSEA. This CDR3 is CSVVRGGTDTQYF. The DNA for the CDR3 is TGCAGCGTTGTAAGGGGGGGCACAGATACGCAGTATTTT.

The V and J genes are TRBV4-1 and TRBJ1-3, with a weak D call TRBD1 (6 bases). The CDR3 contains 15 residues. Germline V lookup: CDR1 MGHRA, CDR2 YSYEKL. Deletions cut 2 bases from V and 3 bases from J, with 11 bases between. This chain's CDR3 is CASSQSGVIGNTIYF. The CDR3 DNA sequence: TGCGCCAGCAGCCAATCAGGGGTAATTGGAAACACCATATATTTT.

This clonotype was seen at least ten times. V gene TRBV5-5 combines with J gene TRBJ1-3, with a tentative D call TRBD1 (5 bases). Germline V lookup: CDR1 SGHKS, CDR2 YYEKEE (reference sequence). The CDR3 is made up of 17 amino acids. The germline V and J ends were trimmed by 4 bases and 0 bases, with 17 bases remaining between them. The CDR3 region has the DNA TGTGCCAGCAGCCGATGGGACGCCGAATTCTCTGGAAACACCATATATTTT. This translates into CASSRWDAEFSGNTIYF. The variable domain in full, completed from reference TRBV5-5 and TRBJ1-3, reads DAGVTQSPTHLIKTRGQQVTLRCSPISGHKSVSWYQQVLGQGPQFIFQYYEKEERGRGNFPDRFSARQFPNYSSELNVNALLLGDSALYLCASSRWDAEFSGNTIYFGEGSWLTVV.

The V gene is TRBV7-2, the J gene TRBJ1-5, with TRBD1 matching over 8 bases. J was trimmed by 7 bases and V by 1 base; bases with no gene match: 0. Per the germline V gene, CDR1 is SGHTA and CDR2 is FQGNSA. The CDR3 has 13 amino acids. The CDR3 DNA sequence: TGTGCCAGCAGCTTAGGGACAGGGCAGCCCCAGCATTTT. It specifies CASSLGTGQPQHF.

The chain links TRBV10-3 to TRBJ2-7, with no clear D. V gave up 3 bases and J gave up 0 bases, with 9 bases separating them. In germline, CDR1 is ENHRY, CDR2 SYGVKD. There are 14 residues in the CDR3. The CDR3 region is CAISDGRFSYEQYF. Here the CDR3 DNA reads TGTGCCATCAGTGACGGGCGGTTCTCCTACGAGCAGTACTTC.

The genes are TRBV12-3 or TRBV12-4 and TRBJ1-3; D is ambiguous. This CDR3 is 15 amino acids long. V shed 7 bases and J shed 4 bases, with 17 bases lying between them. The CDR3 region is CASTLGITAGNTIYF. The CDR3 DNA follows: TGTGCCAGCACTCTCGGTATAACAGCGGGAAACACCATATATTTT.

This chain connects TRBV12-3 or TRBV12-4 to TRBJ1-2, with D unclear. Trimming stripped 6 bases from V and 0 bases from J, with 11 bases between. This CDR3 is 14 amino acids long. In DNA, the CDR3 is TGTGCCAGCAGCCCTGATAATTCTAACTATGGCTACACCTTC. Protein: CASSPDNSNYGYTF.

This clonotype came up a few times. The chain couples TRBV12-3 or TRBV12-4 to TRBJ2-2; D possibly corresponds to TRBD2 (5 bases). There are 14 residues in the CDR3. V gave up 3 bases and J gave up 8 bases, with 13 bases separating them. In DNA, the CDR3 is TGTGCCAGCAGTTTGGTGGAGGACCGGGGGGAGCTGTTTTTT. Translating it yields CASSLVEDRGELFF.

The rearrangement uses TRBV7-8 and TRBJ2-7, with D unclear. Trimming took off 3 bases at V and 4 bases at J, with 19 bases between the two ends. Germline values: CDR1 SGHVS, CDR2 FQNEAQ. This CDR3 has 16 amino acids. CDR3 protein: CASSLIDGAGRYEQYF. DNA of the CDR3: TGTGCCAGCAGCTTGATTGATGGTGCAGGTCGGTACGAGCAGTACTTC.

This clonotype appeared a few times. The J gene is TRBJ1-2, the V gene TRBV11-3; D unclear. CDR3 size: 13 residues. The ends were cut back, 0 bases at V and 4 bases at J, with 6 bases in the middle. Germline V gene sequence: CDR1 SGHNT, CDR2 YENEEA. CDR3 residues: CASSLDSAYGYTF. The CDR3 DNA is TGTGCCAGCAGCTTAGACTCGGCCTATGGCTACACCTTC.

This clonotype appeared many times. The chain combines TRBV20-1 with TRBJ2-7; 11 positions match TRBD1. CDR3 length: 14 residues. With V trimmed by 3 bases and J by 4 bases, 5 bases remained unmatched. Germline CDR1 and CDR2: DFQATT and SNEGSKA (reference sequence). CDR3 amino acids: CSASPGTGGYEQYF. CDR3 nucleotides: TGCAGTGCTAGCCCCGGGACAGGGGGATACGAGCAGTACTTC.

V is TRBV20-1 and J is TRBJ2-7; D might be TRBD2 (7 bases). Per germline, CDR1 DFQATT and CDR2 SNEGSKA (reference sequence). V was clipped by 2 bases and J by 4 bases, with 15 bases between them. The CDR3 totals 14 residues. The chain's CDR3 is CSARRGLADYEQYF. CDR3 DNA: TGCAGTGCTAGACGGGGGCTAGCGGATTACGAGCAGTACTTC.

The J gene is TRBJ2-5, the V gene TRBV6-2 or TRBV6-3; 10 bases agree with TRBD1. V dropped 2 bases and J dropped 2; count of bases not matched to a gene: 23. This CDR3 comprises 22 residues. Germline lookup yields CDR1 MNHEY and CDR2 SVGEGT. CDR3 nucleotides: TGTGCCAGCAGTTACCCGAACTCCCCTCGGACAGGGGGTTATCAGAGTCAAGAGACCCAGTACTTC. This sequence encodes CASSYPNSPRTGGYQSQETQYF.

V gene TRBV13 combines with J gene TRBJ2-3; possible D gene TRBD2, 6 bases. Germline values: CDR1 PRHDT, CDR2 FYEKMQ (reference sequence). Trimming stripped 2 bases from V and 2 bases from J, with 14 bases between. This CDR3 has 16 amino acids. CDR3 DNA: TGTGCCAGCAGCTTAAACCGTCTAGCGTCCACAGATACGCAGTATTTT. Translating it yields CASSLNRLASTDTQYF.